These T cell receptor beta chains were read from a single sample in a study of OX40 agonist ivuxolimab in advanced cancers. Profiling relied on immunoSEQ multiplex PCR, and the TCRdb table lists in-frame clones only, not all of them. The sample shows some 75,000 clones, roughly 83% of them seen only once. The sequences come from CD4+ or CD8+ T cells sorted from blood, collected in a trial of the OX40 agonist ivuxolimab. The receptors come from an adult with an advanced solid tumor such as melanoma, head and neck, liver or kidney cancer. Each CDR3 is given with its conserved first and last residue. A D gene is named only where the DNA matches it firmly. Clone size appears in some rows only: once, few, many, or a class for an expanded clone.

V gene	clone size	D gene	J gene	CDR3 protein	CDR3 DNA
TRBV11-1	-	-	TRBJ1-5	CASSLGGGHNQPQHF	TGTGCCAGCAGCTTAGGCGGCGGACACAATCAGCCCCAGCATTTT
TRBV29-1	-	-	TRBJ2-7	CSASTGSGEQYF	TGCAGCGCGTCAACGGGGTCGGGCGAGCAGTACTTC
TRBV7-9	-	-	TRBJ1-1	CASSSMGAHTEAFF	TGTGCCAGCAGCTCCATGGGGGCGCACACTGAAGCTTTCTTT
TRBV7-2	-	-	TRBJ2-3	CASSLSGGSDTQYF	TGTGCCAGCAGCTTGTCGGGGGGCTCGGATACGCAGTATTTT
TRBV6-5	few	-	TRBJ1-5	CARPDPSNQPQHF	TGTGCCCGACCAGATCCCAGCAATCAGCCCCAGCATTTT
TRBV7-2	-	-	TRBJ2-7	CASSLRSTGSVEQYF	TGTGCCAGCAGCTTAAGAAGCACAGGGTCGGTCGAGCAGTACTTC
TRBV28	-	-	TRBJ1-2	CASSSPHRELYGYTF	TGTGCCAGCAGTTCGCCTCACAGGGAGCTCTATGGCTACACCTTC
TRBV5-1	-	TRBD1	TRBJ2-1	CASSLARGPIGNNEQFF	TGCGCCAGCAGCTTGGCAAGGGGGCCCATAGGTAACAATGAGCAGTTCTTC
TRBV5-6	-	-	TRBJ1-4	CASSLIGSTNEKLFF	TGTGCCAGCAGCTTAATAGGGTCAACTAATGAAAAACTGTTTTTT
TRBV6-1	-	-	TRBJ1-2	CASSEVGSPNYGYTF	TGTGCCAGCAGTGAAGTAGGTTCACCAAACTATGGCTACACCTTC
TRBV2	-	TRBD1	TRBJ1-2	CASSLHGTGADYGYTF	TGTGCCAGCAGTCTACATGGGACAGGGGCGGACTATGGCTACACCTTC
TRBV6-1	once	TRBD1	TRBJ2-7	CASSEAWTGDSSYEQYF	TGTGCCAGCAGTGAAGCGTGGACAGGCGATAGCTCCTACGAGCAGTACTTC
TRBV27	-	-	TRBJ1-2	CASSPTGGGYGYTF	TGTGCCAGCAGTCCAACGGGGGGCGGCTATGGCTACACCTTC
TRBV18	-	-	TRBJ2-5	CASSPGSQETQYF	TGTGCCAGCTCACCAGGCAGCCAAGAGACCCAGTACTTC
TRBV11-2	once	-	TRBJ1-1	CASSFSGANTEAFF	TGTGCCAGCAGCTTCTCAGGGGCTAACACTGAAGCTTTCTTT
TRBV19	-	-	TRBJ2-7	CASSKGQGRGYEQYF	TGTGCCAGTAGTAAGGGGCAGGGCAGGGGCTACGAGCAGTACTTC
TRBV2	-	-	TRBJ2-1	CASSASTSGGEQFF	TGTGCCAGCAGCGCAAGCACTAGTGGAGGTGAGCAGTTCTTC
TRBV19	once	-	TRBJ1-1	CASSISKATEAFF	TGTGCCAGTAGTATCTCCAAGGCCACTGAAGCTTTCTTT
TRBV19	-	TRBD1	TRBJ2-2	CASKSGTGNTGELFF	TGTGCCAGTAAATCCGGGACAGGGAACACCGGGGAGCTGTTTTTT
TRBV7-3	few	-	TRBJ2-6	CASSLTNANVLTF	TGTGCCAGCAGCTTAACTAATGCCAACGTCCTGACTTTC
TRBV11-2	-	-	TRBJ1-1	CASSLGLLTEAFF	TGTGCCAGCAGCTTAGGACTTCTCACTGAAGCTTTCTTT
TRBV5-5	-	-	TRBJ2-3	CASSLFQYTDTQYF	TGTGCCAGCAGCTTGTTTCAGTACACAGATACGCAGTATTTT
TRBV14	-	-	TRBJ1-1	CASSLRTGANTEAFF	TGTGCCAGCAGCCTTAGAACAGGAGCGAACACTGAAGCTTTCTTT
TRBV9	-	-	TRBJ2-4	CASSARPSGAKNIQYF	TGTGCCAGCAGCGCAAGGCCCAGTGGGGCCAAAAACATTCAGTACTTC
TRBV4-3	-	TRBD2	TRBJ2-4	CASSFSGGKNIQYF	TGCGCCAGCAGCTTTAGCGGGGGGAAAAACATTCAGTACTTC
TRBV4-2	-	TRBD2	TRBJ2-1	CASSQEGSGGAWQFF	TGTGCCAGCAGCCAAGAAGGTAGCGGGGGGGCCTGGCAGTTCTTC
TRBV28	-	-	TRBJ1-3	CASGPGQGLFSGNTIYF	TGTGCCAGCGGCCCGGGGCAGGGCCTCTTCTCTGGAAACACCATATATTTT
TRBV7-9	-	-	TRBJ1-3	CASSLQGSGNTIYF	TGTGCCAGCAGTTTACAGGGTTCTGGAAACACCATATATTTT
TRBV27	once	TRBD2	TRBJ2-2	CATRRGGGTGELFF	TGTGCCACCCGGCGGGGGGGCGGGACCGGGGAGCTGTTTTTT
TRBV7-3	-	-	TRBJ2-7	CASSLDRAGFYEQYF	TGTGCCAGCAGCTTAGACAGGGCGGGGTTCTACGAGCAGTACTTC
TRBV10-3	-	TRBD1	TRBJ2-7	CAISEDRGSGPYEQYF	TGTGCCATCAGTGAGGACAGGGGTTCCGGGCCCTACGAGCAGTACTTC
TRBV27	-	TRBD1	TRBJ1-1	CASSSSQTGVSTEAFF	TGTGCCAGCAGTTCGTCCCAAACAGGGGTTTCCACTGAAGCTTTCTTT
TRBV5-1	-	-	TRBJ2-3	CASSNKDTQYF	TGCGCCAGCAGCAACAAAGATACGCAGTATTTT
TRBV9	-	-	TRBJ2-1	CASSVLTLPDNEQFF	TGTGCCAGCAGCGTATTGACCCTCCCGGATAATGAGCAGTTCTTC
TRBV5-1	-	TRBD1	TRBJ1-3	CASSSQGTAGNTIYF	TGCGCCAGCAGCTCACAGGGGACTGCGGGAAACACCATATATTTT
TRBV7-2	-	TRBD2	TRBJ2-5	CASSVQRGPQETQYF	TGTGCCAGCAGCGTGCAGCGGGGGCCTCAAGAGACCCAGTACTTC
TRBV6-5	-	-	TRBJ1-2	CASTRGADYGYTF	TGTGCCAGCACCCGGGGGGCAGACTATGGCTACACCTTC
TRBV9	-	-	TRBJ2-3	CASSVEKAPDTQYF	TGTGCCAGCAGCGTAGAAAAAGCGCCAGATACGCAGTATTTT